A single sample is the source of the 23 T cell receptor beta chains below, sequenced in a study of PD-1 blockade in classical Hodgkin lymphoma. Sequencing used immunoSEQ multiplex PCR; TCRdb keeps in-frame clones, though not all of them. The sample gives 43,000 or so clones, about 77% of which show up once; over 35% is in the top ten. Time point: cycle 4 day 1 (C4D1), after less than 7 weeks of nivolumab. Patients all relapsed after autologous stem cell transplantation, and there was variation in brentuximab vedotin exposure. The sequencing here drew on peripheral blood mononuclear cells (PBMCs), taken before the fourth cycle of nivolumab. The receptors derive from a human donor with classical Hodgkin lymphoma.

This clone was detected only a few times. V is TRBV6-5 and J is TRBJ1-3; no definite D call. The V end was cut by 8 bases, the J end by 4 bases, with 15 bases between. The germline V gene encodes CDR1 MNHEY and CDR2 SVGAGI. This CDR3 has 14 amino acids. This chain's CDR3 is CASQPLSGGNTIYF. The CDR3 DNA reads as TGTGCCAGCCAGCCGCTCTCAGGCGGAAACACCATATATTTT.

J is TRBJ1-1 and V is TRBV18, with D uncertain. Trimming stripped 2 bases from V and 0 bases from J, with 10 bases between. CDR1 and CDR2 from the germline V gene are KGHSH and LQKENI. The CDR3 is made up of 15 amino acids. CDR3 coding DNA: TGTGCCAGCTCACCAATCGAAGGGTTGAACACTGAAGCTTTCTTT. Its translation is CASSPIEGLNTEAFF.

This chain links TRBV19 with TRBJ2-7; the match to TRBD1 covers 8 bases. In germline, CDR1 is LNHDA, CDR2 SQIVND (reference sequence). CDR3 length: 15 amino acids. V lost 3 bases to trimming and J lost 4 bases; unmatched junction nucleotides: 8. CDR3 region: CASSIRGLAGYEQYF. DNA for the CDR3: TGTGCCAGTAGTATCAGGGGGCTTGCGGGGTACGAGCAGTACTTC.

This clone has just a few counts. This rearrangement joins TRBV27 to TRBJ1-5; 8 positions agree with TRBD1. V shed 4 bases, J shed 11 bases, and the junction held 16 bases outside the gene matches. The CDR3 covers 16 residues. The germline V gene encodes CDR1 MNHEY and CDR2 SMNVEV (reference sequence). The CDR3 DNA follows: TGTGCCAGCAGTTCCGACCCTAGACAGGGGTACCGGACCCAGCATTTT. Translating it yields CASSSDPRQGYRTQHF.

The CDR3 sequence is CASGQLLNQPQHF. CDR3 DNA: TGTGCCAGCGGGCAGCTCCTCAATCAGCCCCAGCATTTT. The chain couples TRBV6-6 to TRBJ1-5; D not resolved. This CDR3 has 13 residues. The V end was cut by 8 bases, the J end by 3 bases, with 11 bases between. Germline V CDR1 and CDR2: MNHNY, SVGAGI (reference sequence).

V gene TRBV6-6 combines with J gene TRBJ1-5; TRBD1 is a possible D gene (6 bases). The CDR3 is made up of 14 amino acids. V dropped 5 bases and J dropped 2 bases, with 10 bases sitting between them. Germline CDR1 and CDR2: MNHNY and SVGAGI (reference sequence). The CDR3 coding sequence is TGTGCCAGCAGTCGACCAGGGGGCAATCAGCCCCAGCATTTT. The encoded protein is CASSRPGGNQPQHF.

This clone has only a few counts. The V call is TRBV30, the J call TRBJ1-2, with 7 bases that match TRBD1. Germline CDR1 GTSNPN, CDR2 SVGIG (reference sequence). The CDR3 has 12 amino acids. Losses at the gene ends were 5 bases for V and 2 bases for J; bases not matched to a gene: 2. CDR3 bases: TGTGCCTGGGGGACAGACAACTATGGCTACACCTTC. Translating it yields CAWGTDNYGYTF.

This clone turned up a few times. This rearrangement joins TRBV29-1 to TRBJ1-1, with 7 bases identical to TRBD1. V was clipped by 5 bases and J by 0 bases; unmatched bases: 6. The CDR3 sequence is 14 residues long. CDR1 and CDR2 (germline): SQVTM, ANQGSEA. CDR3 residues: CSVTGQALNTEAFF. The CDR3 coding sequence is TGCAGCGTTACCGGACAGGCCCTGAACACTGAAGCTTTCTTT.

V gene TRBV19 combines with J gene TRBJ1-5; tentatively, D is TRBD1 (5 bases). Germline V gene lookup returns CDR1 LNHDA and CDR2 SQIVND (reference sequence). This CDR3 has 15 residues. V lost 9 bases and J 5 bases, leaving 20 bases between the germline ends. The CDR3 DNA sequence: TGTGCCAGCACAGACAGTGCTTCATATTATCAGCCCCAGCATTTT. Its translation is CASTDSASYYQPQHF.

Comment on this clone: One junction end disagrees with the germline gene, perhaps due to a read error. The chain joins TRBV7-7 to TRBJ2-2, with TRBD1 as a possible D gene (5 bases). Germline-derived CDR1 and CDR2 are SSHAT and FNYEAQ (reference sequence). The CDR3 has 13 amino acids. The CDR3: CASSSRVAGELFF. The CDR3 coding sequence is TGTGCTAGCAGCTCCAGGGTGGCCGGGGAGCTGTTTTTT.

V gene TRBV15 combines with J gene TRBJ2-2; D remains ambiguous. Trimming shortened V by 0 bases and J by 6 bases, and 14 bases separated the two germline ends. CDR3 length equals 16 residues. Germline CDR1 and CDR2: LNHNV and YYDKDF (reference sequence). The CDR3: CATSRDYYSGAGELFF. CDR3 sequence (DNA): TGTGCCACCAGCAGAGACTATTACAGTGGCGCCGGGGAGCTGTTTTTT. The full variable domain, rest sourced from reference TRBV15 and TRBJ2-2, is DAMVIQNPRYQVTQFGKPVTLSCSQTLNHNVMYWYQQKSSQAPKLLFHYYDKDFNNEADTPDNFQSRRPNTSFCFLDIRSPGLGDTAMYLCATSRDYYSGAGELFFGEGSRLTVL.

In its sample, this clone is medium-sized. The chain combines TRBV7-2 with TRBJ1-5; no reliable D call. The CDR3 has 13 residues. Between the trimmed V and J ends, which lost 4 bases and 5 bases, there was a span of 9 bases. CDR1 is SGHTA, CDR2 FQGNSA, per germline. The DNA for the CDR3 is TGTGCCAGCAGCTCGCAACCCCATCAGCCCCAGCATTTT. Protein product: CASSSQPHQPQHF.

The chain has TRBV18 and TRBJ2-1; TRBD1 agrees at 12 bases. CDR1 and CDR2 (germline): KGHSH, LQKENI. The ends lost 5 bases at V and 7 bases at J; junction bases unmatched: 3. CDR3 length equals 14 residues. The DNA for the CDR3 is TGTGCCAGCTCAGGGACAGGGGGCAAGAATGAGCAGTTCTTC. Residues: CASSGTGGKNEQFF.

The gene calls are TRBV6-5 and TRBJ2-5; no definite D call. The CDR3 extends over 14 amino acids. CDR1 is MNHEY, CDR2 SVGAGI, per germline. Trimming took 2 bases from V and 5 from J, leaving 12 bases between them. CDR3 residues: CASSYIPGAETQYF. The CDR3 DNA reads TGTGCCAGCAGTTACATCCCGGGTGCGGAGACCCAGTACTTC.

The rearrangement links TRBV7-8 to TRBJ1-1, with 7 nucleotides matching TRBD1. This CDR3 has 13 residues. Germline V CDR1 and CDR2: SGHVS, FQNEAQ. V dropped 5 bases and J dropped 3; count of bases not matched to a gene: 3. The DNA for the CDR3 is TGTGCCAGCAGCCAACAGGGGTACACTGAAGCTTTCTTT. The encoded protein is CASSQQGYTEAFF.

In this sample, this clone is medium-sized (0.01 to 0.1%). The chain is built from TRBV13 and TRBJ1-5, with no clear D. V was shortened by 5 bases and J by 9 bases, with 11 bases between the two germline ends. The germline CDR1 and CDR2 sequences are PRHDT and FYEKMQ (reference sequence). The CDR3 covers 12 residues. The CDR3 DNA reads TGTGCCAGCAGCGAGCCGCTAGGGCCCCAGCATTTT. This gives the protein CASSEPLGPQHF.

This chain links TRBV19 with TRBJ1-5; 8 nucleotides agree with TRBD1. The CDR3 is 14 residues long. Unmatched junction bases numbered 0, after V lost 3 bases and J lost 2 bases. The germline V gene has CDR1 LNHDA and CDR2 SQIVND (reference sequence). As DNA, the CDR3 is TGTGCCAGTAGTATGGGACAGGGCAATCAGCCCCAGCATTTT. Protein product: CASSMGQGNQPQHF.

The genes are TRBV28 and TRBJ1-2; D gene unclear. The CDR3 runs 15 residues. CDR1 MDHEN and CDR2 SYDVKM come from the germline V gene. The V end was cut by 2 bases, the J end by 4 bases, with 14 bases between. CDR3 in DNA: TGTGCCAGCAGTTTAAACGGCATGAGGTCCTATGGCTACACCTTC. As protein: CASSLNGMRSYGYTF.

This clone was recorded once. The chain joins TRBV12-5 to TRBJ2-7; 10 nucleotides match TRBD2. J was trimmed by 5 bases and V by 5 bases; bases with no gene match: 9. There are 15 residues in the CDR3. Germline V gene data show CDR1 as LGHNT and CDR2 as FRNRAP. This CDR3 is CASGTLSGGLDEQYF. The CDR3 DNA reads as TGTGCTAGTGGTACCCTTAGCGGGGGGCTTGACGAGCAGTACTTC.

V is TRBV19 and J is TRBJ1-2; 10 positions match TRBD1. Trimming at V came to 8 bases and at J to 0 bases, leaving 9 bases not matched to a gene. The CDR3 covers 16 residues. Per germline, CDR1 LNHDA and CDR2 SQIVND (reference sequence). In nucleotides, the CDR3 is TGTGCCAGTTCGGGACAGGGGATTTTAGCTAACTATGGCTACACCTTC. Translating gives CASSGQGILANYGYTF.

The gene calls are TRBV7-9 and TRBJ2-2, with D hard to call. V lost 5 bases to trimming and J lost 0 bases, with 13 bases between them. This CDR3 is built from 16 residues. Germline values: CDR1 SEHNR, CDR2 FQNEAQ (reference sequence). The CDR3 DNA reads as TGTGCCAGCAGCCCAAGTTCCGGTTCGAACACCGGGGAGCTGTTTTTT. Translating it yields CASSPSSGSNTGELFF.

As DNA, the CDR3 is TGTGCCAGTAGTCCGGCGGACAGGTGGGCCGAGCAGTACTTC. Translating gives CASSPADRWAEQYF. The chain joins TRBV19 to TRBJ2-7; 7 bases agree with TRBD1. Germline V gene data show CDR1 as LNHDA and CDR2 as SQIVND (reference sequence). The CDR3 loop spans 14 amino acids. V was clipped by 5 bases and J by 6 bases; unmatched bases: 10.

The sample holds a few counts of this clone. The DNA of the CDR3 is TGTGCCTGGAGTGTACCTGACCGACTGAACACTGAAGCTTTCTTT. Encoded protein: CAWSVPDRLNTEAFF. The gene calls are TRBV30 and TRBJ1-1; D remains unclear. Trimming took 0 bases from V and 0 from J, leaving 11 bases between them. CDR3 size: 15 residues. Germline CDR1 is GTSNPN and CDR2 is SVGIG (reference sequence).